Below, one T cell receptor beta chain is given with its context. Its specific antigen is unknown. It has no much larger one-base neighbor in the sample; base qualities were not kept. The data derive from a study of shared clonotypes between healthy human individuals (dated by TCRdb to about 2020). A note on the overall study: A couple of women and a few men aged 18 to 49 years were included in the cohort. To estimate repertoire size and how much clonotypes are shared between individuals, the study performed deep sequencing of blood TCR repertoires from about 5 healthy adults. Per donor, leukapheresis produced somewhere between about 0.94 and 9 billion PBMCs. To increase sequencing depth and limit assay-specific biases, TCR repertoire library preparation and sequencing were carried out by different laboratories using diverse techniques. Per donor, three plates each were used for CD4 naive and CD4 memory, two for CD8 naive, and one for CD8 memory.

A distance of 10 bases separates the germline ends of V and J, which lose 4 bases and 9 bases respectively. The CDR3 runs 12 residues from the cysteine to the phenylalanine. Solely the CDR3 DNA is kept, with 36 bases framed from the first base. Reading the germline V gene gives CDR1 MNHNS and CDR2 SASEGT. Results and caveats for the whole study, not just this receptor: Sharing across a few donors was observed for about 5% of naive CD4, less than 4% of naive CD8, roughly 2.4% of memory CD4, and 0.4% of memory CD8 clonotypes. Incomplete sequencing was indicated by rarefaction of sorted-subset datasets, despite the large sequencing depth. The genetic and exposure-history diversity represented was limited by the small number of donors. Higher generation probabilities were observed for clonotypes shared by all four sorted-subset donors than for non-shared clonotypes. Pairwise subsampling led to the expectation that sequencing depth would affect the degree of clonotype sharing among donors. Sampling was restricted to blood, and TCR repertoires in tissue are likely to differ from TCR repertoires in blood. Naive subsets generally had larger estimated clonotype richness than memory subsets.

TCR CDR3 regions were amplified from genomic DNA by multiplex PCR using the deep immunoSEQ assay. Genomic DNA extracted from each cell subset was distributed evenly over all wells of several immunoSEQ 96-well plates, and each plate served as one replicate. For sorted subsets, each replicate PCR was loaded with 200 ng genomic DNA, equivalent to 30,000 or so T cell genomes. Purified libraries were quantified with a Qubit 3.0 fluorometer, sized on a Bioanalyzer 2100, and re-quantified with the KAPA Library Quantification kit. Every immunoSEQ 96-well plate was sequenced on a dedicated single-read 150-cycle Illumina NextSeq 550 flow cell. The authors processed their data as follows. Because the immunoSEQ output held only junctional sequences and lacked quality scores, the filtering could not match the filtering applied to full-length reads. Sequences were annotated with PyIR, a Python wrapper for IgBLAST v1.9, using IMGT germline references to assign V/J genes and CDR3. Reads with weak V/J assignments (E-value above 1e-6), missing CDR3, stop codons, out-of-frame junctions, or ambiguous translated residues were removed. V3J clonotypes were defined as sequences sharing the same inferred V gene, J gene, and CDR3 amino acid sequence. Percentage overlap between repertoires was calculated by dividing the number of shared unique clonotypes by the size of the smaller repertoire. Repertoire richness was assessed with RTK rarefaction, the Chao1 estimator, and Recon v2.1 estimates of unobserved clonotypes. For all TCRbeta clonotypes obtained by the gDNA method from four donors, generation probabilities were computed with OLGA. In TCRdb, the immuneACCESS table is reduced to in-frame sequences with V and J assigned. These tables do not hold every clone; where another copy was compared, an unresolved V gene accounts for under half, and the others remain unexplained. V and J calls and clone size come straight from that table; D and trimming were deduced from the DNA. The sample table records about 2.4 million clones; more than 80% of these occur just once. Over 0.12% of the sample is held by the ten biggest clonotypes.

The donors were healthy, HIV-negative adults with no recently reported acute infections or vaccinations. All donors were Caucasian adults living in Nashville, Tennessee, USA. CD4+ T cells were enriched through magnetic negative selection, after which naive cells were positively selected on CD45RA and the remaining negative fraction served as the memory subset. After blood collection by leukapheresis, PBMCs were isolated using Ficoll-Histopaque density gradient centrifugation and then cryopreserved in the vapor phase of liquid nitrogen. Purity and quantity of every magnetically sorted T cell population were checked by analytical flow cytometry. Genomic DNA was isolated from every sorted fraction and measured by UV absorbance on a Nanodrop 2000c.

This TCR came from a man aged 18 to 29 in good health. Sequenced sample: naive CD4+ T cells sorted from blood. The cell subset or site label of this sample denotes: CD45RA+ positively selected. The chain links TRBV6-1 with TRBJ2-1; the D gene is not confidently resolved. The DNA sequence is TGTGCCAGCAGTGTTTGGTCGATTGAGCAGTTCTTC. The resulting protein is CASSVWSIEQFF.